These 30 T cell receptor beta chains originate from one sample sequenced in a study of CD8 T cells in ankylosing spondylitis. TCRdb itself ran the 5' RACE reads through MiXCR, one entry per CDR3 protein. Here the sample spans about 540,000 distinct CDR3 sequences, 12% being singletons. Overall study results and limits: Characteristic, it appeared, of ankylosing spondylitis blood was a TCR beta motif of about eight highly homologous variants.

The antigens for these receptors are not known. Sample: blood, either unsorted or a sorted T cell fraction (not recorded which). The origin of the receptors is a male donor with ankylosing spondylitis.

This clonotype was found many times. CDR3 DNA: TGTGCCAGCACCCGCGGGGGAGGAAGGGACACCGGGGAGCTGTTTTTT. This translates into CASTRGGGRDTGELFF. V usage is TRBV5-6 and J usage is TRBJ2-2, with 7 bases aligning to TRBD2. Looked up from germline, CDR1 is SGHDT and CDR2 is YYEEEE. The trim removed 6 bases at V and 3 bases at J, leaving 11 bases unmatched. The CDR3 is made up of 16 amino acids. Full variable domain (remainder filled in from reference TRBV5-6 and TRBJ2-2): DAGVTQSPTHLIKTRGQQVTLRCSPKSGHDTVSWYQQALGQGPQFIFQYYEEEERQRGNFPDRFSGHQFPNYSSELNVNALLLGDSALYLCASTRGGGRDTGELFFGEGSRLTVL.

As concerns this clonotype: The junction shows a germline mismatch at one end, possibly a read error. V is TRBV20-1 and J is TRBJ2-3; 7 bases match TRBD2. This CDR3 region has 15 residues. Looked up from germline, CDR1 is DFQATT and CDR2 is SNEGSKA (reference sequence). In DNA form, the CDR3 reads TGCAGTGCCAGAGTCGTGGGAGGGCCCCCAGATACGCAGTATTTT. Its protein product is CSARVVGGPPDTQYF.

This clonotype was detected only a few times. This rearrangement joins TRBV11-3 to TRBJ2-3; the D gene is possibly TRBD1 (5 bases). V lost 5 bases and J lost 1, with 13 bases in between. Germline assignment: CDR1 SGHNT and CDR2 YENEEA. CDR3 length: 15 residues. The CDR3 DNA follows: TGTGCCAGCAGCACGGACATTTACCGCACAGATACGCAGTATTTT. Translated: CASSTDIYRTDTQYF. The whole variable domain, filled in from reference TRBV11-3 and TRBJ2-3, reads EAGVVQSPRYKIIEKKQPVAFWCNPISGHNTLYWYLQNLGQGPELLIRYENEEAVDDSQLPKDRFSAERLKGVDSTLKIQPAELGDSAVYLCASSTDIYRTDTQYFGPGTRLTVL.

In its sample, this clonotype was seen a few times. V usage is TRBV20-1 and J usage is TRBJ2-2, with a possible D match to TRBD2 (5 bases). The CDR3 consists of 14 residues. V was clipped by 6 bases and J by 7 bases, with 18 bases between them. Per the germline V gene, CDR1 is DFQATT and CDR2 is SNEGSKA (reference sequence). CDR3 region: CSAAPRGPSGELFF. In DNA form, the CDR3 reads TGCAGTGCCGCACCCAGAGGGCCGAGCGGGGAGCTGTTTTTT.

This rearrangement joins TRBV5-1 to TRBJ2-5; 13 bases match TRBD2. Trimming at V came to 5 bases and at J to 2 bases, leaving 6 bases not matched to a gene. CDR3 length equals 16 residues. Germline lookup yields CDR1 SGHRS and CDR2 YFSETQ. The CDR3 here is CASRPGLAGRQETQYF. The CDR3 nucleotides are TGCGCCAGCAGACCGGGACTAGCGGGACGGCAAGAGACCCAGTACTTC.

In its sample, this clonotype was seen once. The V call is TRBV5-1, the J call TRBJ1-4; maybe TRBD1 (5 bases). This CDR3 comprises 14 residues. CDR1 SGHRS and CDR2 YFSETQ come from the germline V gene. Trimming removed 4 bases at V and 4 bases at J, with 11 bases between. CDR3: CASSADSYNEKLFF. DNA for the CDR3: TGCGCCAGCAGCGCTGACAGTTATAATGAAAAACTGTTTTTT.

The chain carries TRBV18 and TRBJ2-2; possibly TRBD1 for D (5 bases). CDR1 and CDR2 from the germline V gene are KGHSH and LQKENI. The CDR3 runs to 16 residues. Trimming stripped 0 bases from V and 2 bases from J, with 10 bases between. The chain's CDR3 is CASSPPIRANTGELFF. CDR3 nucleotide sequence: TGTGCCAGCTCACCACCGATCAGGGCCAACACCGGGGAGCTGTTTTTT.

V is TRBV6-1 and J is TRBJ2-3, with D hard to call. The CDR3 covers 12 residues. Between the trimmed V and J ends, which lost 1 base and 10 bases, there was a span of 9 bases. Looked up from germline, CDR1 is MNHNS and CDR2 is SASEGT. The CDR3 reads CASSEEVPAQYF. In DNA form, the CDR3 reads TGTGCCAGCAGTGAAGAGGTTCCGGCGCAGTATTTT.

This clonotype was recorded a few times. This sequence joins TRBV20-1 and TRBJ2-3; D may be TRBD1 (6 bases). Germline CDR1 DFQATT, CDR2 SNEGSKA (reference sequence). V shed 8 bases and J shed 6 bases, with 21 bases lying between them. The CDR3 runs 14 residues. CDR3 loop: CSPSIGQRADTQYF. The CDR3 DNA reads as TGCAGTCCCTCTATCGGACAGCGAGCGGATACGCAGTATTTT.

The chain has TRBV20-1 and TRBJ2-7, with D possibly matching TRBD1 (6 bases). Germline-derived CDR1 and CDR2 are DFQATT and SNEGSKA (reference sequence). This CDR3 contains 15 residues. Trimming took off 3 bases at V and 0 bases at J, with 15 bases between the two ends. The CDR3 DNA reads as TGCAGTGCTAGGGGGACACAGCGGAGCTCCTACGAGCAGTACTTC. Translating gives CSARGTQRSSYEQYF.

This clonotype has ten or more counts. The chain carries TRBV6-6 and TRBJ2-7, with D possibly TRBD2 on 5 matching bases. CDR1 is MNHNY, CDR2 SVGAGI, per germline (reference sequence). The ends were cut back, 4 bases at V and 2 bases at J, with 9 bases in the middle. The CDR3 is made up of 13 amino acids. The CDR3 DNA sequence: TGTGCCAGCAGTTCGACGGGAACCTACGAGCAGTACTTC. Its translation is CASSSTGTYEQYF.

The chain has TRBV3-1 and TRBJ2-7, with 11 bases identical to TRBD2. The CDR3 loop spans 14 amino acids. Germline trimming cut 8 bases from V and 5 bases from J; bases unmatched to any gene: 8. Germline CDR1 is LGHDT and CDR2 is YNNKEL (reference sequence). The CDR3 region is CASAFTSGSNEQYF. The CDR3 DNA reads TGTGCCAGCGCCTTCACTAGCGGGAGTAACGAGCAGTACTTC.

This clonotype was seen only a few times. The chain links TRBV5-1 to TRBJ2-3; TRBD2 matches at 10 bases. V dropped 0 bases and J dropped 4; count of bases not matched to a gene: 5. This CDR3 spans 16 amino acids. The germline gives CDR1 SGHRS, CDR2 YFSETQ. The CDR3 region is CASSLVIAGGSDTQYF. The CDR3, as DNA: TGCGCCAGCAGCTTGGTAATAGCGGGAGGCTCAGATACGCAGTATTTT.

This chain links TRBV20-1 with TRBJ2-1, with D possibly matching TRBD2 (5 bases). V lost 3 bases, J lost 0 bases, and 12 bases lay in between. Looked up from germline, CDR1 is DFQATT and CDR2 is SNEGSKA (reference sequence). This CDR3 contains 15 residues. The CDR3 coding sequence is TGCAGTGCTAGTTCTATGGCGGGCTCCTACAATGAGCAGTTCTTC. Translating gives CSASSMAGSYNEQFF.

The table lists this clonotype with a count of one. The chain has TRBV30 and TRBJ1-4; weak D call: TRBD1 (5 bases). The length of the CDR3 is 15 residues. The germline V gene encodes CDR1 GTSNPN and CDR2 SVGIG (reference sequence). V lost 0 bases and J lost 0, with 8 bases in between. For the CDR3, the DNA is TGTGCCTGGAGTGTACGCAGGGCAACTAATGAAAAACTGTTTTTT. Residues: CAWSVRRATNEKLFF.

The chain couples TRBV20-1 to TRBJ2-1; 10 nucleotides agree with TRBD1. Germline loops: CDR1 DFQATT, CDR2 SNEGSKA (reference sequence). The V and J ends lost 2 bases and 6 bases, in that order; junction bases with no gene match: 4. The length of the CDR3 is 14 residues. CDR3 loop: CSARRGQGINEQFF. The DNA of the CDR3 is TGCAGTGCTAGAAGGGGACAGGGGATCAATGAGCAGTTCTTC.

There are many counts of this clonotype. The rearrangement uses TRBV5-1 and TRBJ2-7, with D possibly matching TRBD1 (7 bases). The V and J ends lost 0 bases and 5 bases respectively, with 12 bases between them. Germline CDR1 SGHRS, CDR2 YFSETQ. The CDR3 loop spans 14 amino acids. CDR3 protein: CASSLEGRGDEQYV. The CDR3 DNA is TGCGCCAGCAGCTTGGAAGGCAGGGGGGACGAGCAGTACGTC.

The sample holds a few counts of this clonotype. The chain couples TRBV3-1 to TRBJ1-2, with 11 nucleotides matching TRBD1. Germline V CDR1 and CDR2: LGHDT, YNNKEL (reference sequence). The CDR3 extends over 16 amino acids. With V trimmed by 1 base and J by 3 bases, 4 bases remained unmatched. CDR3 bases: TGTGCCAGCAGCCAAGGGTGGACAGGGGGCGACTATGGCTACACCTTC. Protein sequence: CASSQGWTGGDYGYTF.

This clonotype was found many times. The chain has TRBV5-1 and TRBJ2-1; 10 nucleotides agree with TRBD2. The CDR3 extends over 15 amino acids. The V and J ends lost 1 base and 4 bases, in that order; junction bases with no gene match: 2. CDR1 SGHRS and CDR2 YFSETQ come from the germline V gene. This chain's CDR3 is CASSLTSGKYNEQFF. The CDR3 bases are TGCGCCAGCAGCTTGACTAGCGGGAAGTACAATGAGCAGTTCTTC. Combining the CDR3 with reference TRBV5-1 and TRBJ2-1 gives the whole variable domain KAGVTQTPRYLIKTRGQQVTLSCSPISGHRSVSWYQQTPGQGLQFLFEYFSETQRNKGNFPGRFSGRQFSNSRSEMNVSTLELGDSALYLCASSLTSGKYNEQFFGPGTRLTVL.

This sequence joins TRBV30 and TRBJ1-1; no definite D call. Trimming left V 0 bases short and J 4 bases short, with 9 bases between. The CDR3 is made up of 13 amino acids. The germline gives CDR1 GTSNPN, CDR2 SVGIG (reference sequence). CDR3 region: CAWSVDRGTEAFF. Written as DNA, the CDR3 is TGTGCCTGGAGTGTAGATCGTGGCACTGAAGCTTTCTTT.

The chain's CDR3 is CSAKRQPGPYEQYF. The CDR3 DNA follows: TGCAGTGCTAAGAGACAGCCAGGGCCCTACGAGCAGTACTTC. The rearrangement joins TRBV20-1 to TRBJ2-7, with D maybe TRBD1 (5 bases). The CDR3 is made up of 14 amino acids. Deletions cut 4 bases from V and 2 bases from J, with 15 bases between. Germline lookup yields CDR1 DFQATT and CDR2 SNEGSKA (reference sequence).

J is TRBJ1-1 and V is TRBV30; D is unclear. Deletions cut 3 bases from V and 6 bases from J, with 8 bases between. Germline V gene data show CDR1 as GTSNPN and CDR2 as SVGIG (reference sequence). The CDR3 consists of 11 residues. Here the CDR3 DNA reads TGTGCCTGGAGCCTTACAGCTGAAGCTTTCTTT. Translation gives CAWSLTAEAFF.

V and J are TRBV6-1 and TRBJ1-4; 8 bases line up with TRBD1. Losses at the gene ends were 4 bases for V and 7 bases for J; bases not matched to a gene: 5. CDR3 size: 14 residues. Germline CDR1 and CDR2: MNHNS and SASEGT. The CDR3 protein is CASSGGQDFEKLFF. CDR3 nucleotides: TGTGCCAGCAGTGGGGGACAGGACTTTGAAAAACTGTTTTTT.

This clonotype was seen more than once but under ten times. The chain uses TRBV28 and TRBJ2-5; possibly TRBD2 for D (5 bases). The V gene's germline CDR1 is MDHEN and CDR2 SYDVKM. This CDR3 is 16 amino acids long. Trimming removed 7 bases from V and 0 bases from J, with 18 bases in between. CDR3 nucleotides: TGTGCCAGCAAAAGTGAGCAGGACTTGTACCAAGAGACCCAGTACTTC. Encoded protein: CASKSEQDLYQETQYF.

The chain carries TRBV12-3 or TRBV12-4 and TRBJ1-1; D might be TRBD1 (6 bases). V was clipped by 6 bases and J by 1 base, with 12 bases between them. The CDR3 is 14 amino acids. CDR3 protein: CASSGQRTNTEAFF. In nucleotides, the CDR3 is TGTGCCAGCAGCGGACAGCGAACGAACACTGAAGCTTTCTTT.

Note on this clonotype: Germline and junction disagree at one end, which may indicate a read error. The chain combines TRBV3-1 with TRBJ2-4; D may match TRBD1 or TRBD2 (5 bases each). CDR1 LGHDT and CDR2 YNNKEL come from the germline V gene (reference sequence). The CDR3 runs 12 residues. Here the CDR3 reads CASSQKPGRKDF. For the CDR3, the DNA is TGTGCCAGCAGCCAAAAACCGGGACGTAAGGACTTC.

J is TRBJ2-5 and V is TRBV10-3, with D hard to call. The CDR3 length is 17 residues. In germline, CDR1 is ENHRY, CDR2 SYGVKD. The ends were cut back, 0 bases at V and 0 bases at J, with 14 bases in the middle. The CDR3 coding sequence is TGTGCCATCAGTGAGTCCATCCTTGTGGCGGACCAAGAGACCCAGTACTTC. It encodes CAISESILVADQETQYF.

The chain recombines TRBV27 with TRBJ2-3; no definite D call. Per the germline V gene, CDR1 is MNHEY and CDR2 is SMNVEV (reference sequence). V was cut by 0 bases and J by 1 base, with 8 bases left in between. CDR3 length equals 15 residues. The CDR3 nucleotides read TGTGCCAGCAGTTTATCCCGCCTGGGCACAGATACGCAGTATTTT. Its protein product is CASSLSRLGTDTQYF.

The table lists this clonotype with many counts. The chain combines TRBV20-1 with TRBJ1-1; tentatively, D is TRBD1 (5 bases). The CDR3 is made up of 13 amino acids. The germline V gene has CDR1 DFQATT and CDR2 SNEGSKA (reference sequence). CDR3 coding DNA: TGCCGACTGACGGGGCGTGGAGACACTGAAGCTTTCTTT. Encoded protein: CRLTGRGDTEAFF.

This chain links TRBV5-1 with TRBJ2-7; D is undetermined. Germline V gives CDR1 SGHRS, CDR2 YFSETQ. Trimming shortened V by 4 bases and J by 2 bases, and 16 bases separated the two germline ends. The CDR3 contains 15 residues. The CDR3 here is CASSARTAEPYEQYF. The CDR3 nucleotides are TGCGCCAGCAGCGCCCGGACGGCCGAACCCTACGAGCAGTACTTC.